The 9 T cell receptor beta chains listed next were all sequenced from one sample in a study of T cells in Graves' hyperthyroidism and ophthalmopathy. Researchers amplified the TCR beta CDR3 regions from RNA transcripts. The HTBI primer set served for first-round RT-PCR of the TCR CDR3. TCRdb fed the multiplex PCR reads into MiXCR, producing one record per CDR3 protein. The sample includes roughly 560,000 distinct CDR3 sequences, roughly 15% seen only once; the top ten take roughly 4.5%. Specimen: blood. These receptors came from a woman between 35 and 50 years old with Graves' ophthalmopathy.

The chain is built from TRBV20-1 and TRBJ1-1, with D uncertain. The CDR3 spans 13 residues. The ends were cut back, 5 bases at V and 4 bases at J, with 14 bases in the middle. The germline V gene encodes CDR1 DFQATT and CDR2 SNEGSKA (reference sequence). The CDR3 reads CSAPTPMGTEAFF. The DNA of the CDR3 is TGCAGTGCTCCAACGCCCATGGGCACTGAAGCTTTCTTT.

There are a few counts of this clonotype. This chain connects TRBV10-3 to TRBJ2-7; D ambiguous. Between the trimmed V and J ends, which lost 6 bases and 0 bases, there was a span of 9 bases. This CDR3 has 13 residues. Looked up from germline, CDR1 is ENHRY and CDR2 is SYGVKD. CDR3 amino acids: CAIRGTSSYEQYF. DNA of the CDR3: TGTGCCATCAGGGGTACAAGCTCCTACGAGCAGTACTTC.

V is TRBV6-5 and J is TRBJ1-2; D gene uncertain. Between the trimmed V and J ends, which lost 4 bases and 4 bases, there was a span of 19 bases. This CDR3 spans 16 amino acids. The V gene's germline CDR1 is MNHEY and CDR2 SVGAGI. This CDR3 reads CASSSHRNNLLYGYTF. CDR3 bases: TGTGCCAGCAGTTCACACAGAAATAACCTTCTCTATGGCTACACCTTC.

The J gene is TRBJ2-5, the V gene TRBV6-5, with TRBD2 as a possible D gene (5 bases). CDR1 is MNHEY, CDR2 SVGAGI, per germline. V lost 2 bases, J lost 1 base, and 8 bases lay in between. This CDR3 is built from 14 residues. CDR3 region: CASSYAAGQETQYF. In DNA form, the CDR3 reads TGTGCCAGCAGTTACGCGGCGGGCCAAGAGACCCAGTACTTC.

This clonotype was counted ten times or more. J is TRBJ1-3 and V is TRBV12-3 or TRBV12-4; D is uncertain. CDR3 size: 13 residues. The germline V and J ends were trimmed by 6 bases and 2 bases, with 8 bases remaining between them. The CDR3 spells CASRTTTGNTIYF. In DNA form, the CDR3 reads TGTGCCAGCAGGACCACAACTGGAAACACCATATATTTT.

This clonotype showed up many times. The J gene is TRBJ1-5, the V gene TRBV10-3, with TRBD1 matching over 7 bases. This CDR3 has 15 amino acids. V was pared by 3 bases and J by 1 base, with 3 bases of the junction left unmatched. Looked up from germline, CDR1 is ENHRY and CDR2 is SYGVKD. The CDR3 DNA follows: TGTGCCATCAGTGATACAGGGGTAAGCAATCAGCCCCAGCATTTT. Its translation: CAISDTGVSNQPQHF.

This clonotype was recorded many times. This chain links TRBV27 with TRBJ2-7, with D perhaps matching TRBD1 or TRBD2 (5 bases each). This CDR3 is built from 14 residues. The germline gives CDR1 MNHEY, CDR2 SMNVEV (reference sequence). V lost 2 bases, J lost 0 bases, and 8 bases lay in between. The CDR3 bases are TGTGCCAGCAGTTTACGGGGCCACTCCTACGAGCAGTACTTC. It codes for CASSLRGHSYEQYF.

The chain uses TRBV30 and TRBJ2-7; 10 bases match TRBD1. V was clipped by 3 bases and J by 6 bases; unmatched bases: 8. Germline-derived CDR1 and CDR2 are GTSNPN and SVGIG (reference sequence). The CDR3 has 14 amino acids. In DNA, the CDR3 is TGTGCCTGGAGCCCGGGGACAGGGGATTTCGAGCAGTACTTC. Translation gives CAWSPGTGDFEQYF.

This chain uses TRBV28 with TRBJ2-5; 14 bases match TRBD2. Trimming took 7 bases from V and 2 from J; bases not matched to a gene: 3. Looked up from germline, CDR1 is MDHEN and CDR2 is SYDVKM. The CDR3 is 15 residues long. The CDR3 reads CASNGLAGGQETQYF. The CDR3, as DNA: TGTGCCAGCAACGGACTAGCGGGGGGACAAGAGACCCAGTACTTC.